The 16 T cell receptor beta chains below all came from one sample that was sequenced in a study of blood T cell repertoires in COVID-19 (dated by TCRdb to the early 2020s). Receptors were amplified or captured by the immunoSEQ multiplex PCR assay. TCRdb mirrors the immuneACCESS table, restricted to in-frame sequences. Some clones are absent from its copies; in checked studies, under half trace to an unresolved V gene, and the reason for the others is unknown. The sample contains 250,000 to 350,000 clones, 75% to 90% of them found a single time. The top ten constitute roughly an eighth of the sample. What was sequenced was peripheral blood. All receptors derive from a woman aged 60-75 years with acute or convalescent COVID-19.

The chain employs TRBV6-6 and TRBJ1-6, with TRBD1 matching 7 bases. V shed 6 bases, J shed 5 bases, and the junction held 4 bases outside the gene matches. The germline CDR1 and CDR2 sequences are MNHNY and SVGAGI (reference sequence). This CDR3 comprises 14 residues. The CDR3 coding sequence is TGTGCCAGCAGCCTTGACAGGGATAATTCACCCCTCCACTTT. This sequence encodes CASSLDRDNSPLHF.

This clone was observed a single time. This chain uses TRBV20-1 with TRBJ2-4; D call uncertain. The CDR3 runs to 13 residues. Per germline, CDR1 DFQATT and CDR2 SNEGSKA (reference sequence). Trimming pared 5 bases from V and 0 bases from J, leaving 8 bases between. The CDR3 spells CSAGDRAKNIQYF. CDR3 in DNA: TGCAGTGCTGGTGATCGAGCCAAAAACATTCAGTACTTC.

The genes are TRBV5-1 and TRBJ1-4; D possibly corresponds to TRBD1 (6 bases). Germline CDR1 and CDR2: SGHRS and YFSETQ. V was trimmed by 2 bases and J by 7 bases, leaving 15 bases between them. This CDR3 contains 15 residues. CDR3 nucleotides: TGCGCCAGCAGCTTTTCAAGGGGGAGAAGTGAAAAACTGTTTTTT. Translation gives CASSFSRGRSEKLFF.

This sequence joins TRBV2 and TRBJ1-1, with 8 bases identical to TRBD1. The length of the CDR3 is 13 residues. The V gene's germline CDR1 is SNHLY and CDR2 FYNNEI. V lost 6 bases to trimming and J lost 0 bases; unmatched junction nucleotides: 0. The CDR3 DNA sequence: TGTGCCAGCAGGGGACAGGTGAACACTGAAGCTTTCTTT. Amino acids: CASRGQVNTEAFF.

The CDR3 DNA reads as TGTGCCAGCTCCGGGGGTTATACGCAGTATTTT. Residues: CASSGGYTQYF. The chain combines TRBV2 with TRBJ2-3; possibly TRBD2 for D (6 bases). CDR3 size: 11 residues. The V gene's germline CDR1 is SNHLY and CDR2 FYNNEI. Trimming shortened V by 8 bases and J by 7 bases, and 10 bases separated the two germline ends.

The CDR3 DNA reads TGTGCCAGCAGCACCGGGACAGGGTTCCACAATGAGCAGTTCTTC. Protein: CASSTGTGFHNEQFF. The chain joins TRBV7-2 to TRBJ2-1; 9 positions match TRBD1. V dropped 5 bases and J dropped 5; count of bases not matched to a gene: 7. CDR1 is SGHTA and CDR2 is FQGNSA in the germline V gene. This CDR3 is 15 amino acids long.

The chain links TRBV6-1 to TRBJ2-1; D not resolved. Trimming left V 3 bases short and J 1 base short, with 4 bases between. From germline, CDR1 is MNHNS and CDR2 SASEGT. CDR3 length: 13 amino acids. The CDR3 bases are TGTGCCAGCAGTGACCAGTCCTACAATGAGCAGTTCTTC. Translated: CASSDQSYNEQFF.

The chain joins TRBV7-8 to TRBJ2-2; possible D gene TRBD1, 5 bases. The CDR3 extends over 15 amino acids. CDR1 and CDR2 (germline): SGHVS, FQNEAQ. The V and J ends lost 2 bases and 6 bases respectively, with 13 bases between them. The CDR3 reads CASSLLGLGAGELFF. CDR3 nucleotide sequence: TGTGCCAGCAGCTTATTGGGGCTAGGGGCCGGGGAGCTGTTTTTT.

The chain has TRBV5-6 and TRBJ1-1; D gene unclear. V lost 4 bases to trimming and J lost 4 bases, with 14 bases between them. The CDR3 is made up of 14 amino acids. CDR1 and CDR2 from the germline V gene are SGHDT and YYEEEE. The CDR3 nucleotides are TGTGCCAGCAGCCTCGCCAGAGGCGGCACTGAAGCTTTCTTT. This gives the protein CASSLARGGTEAFF.

The rearrangement uses TRBV3-1 (or the pseudogene TRBV3-2) and TRBJ1-6, with D possibly being TRBD1 (5 bases). Germline V gene lookup returns CDR1 LGHDT and CDR2 YNNKEL (reference sequence). The CDR3 is 17 residues long. Deletions cut 3 bases from V and 4 bases from J, with 16 bases between. CDR3 nucleotides: TGTGCCAGCAGCCACGGTTTACACGGGGGATATAATTCACCCCTCCACTTT. It is translated as CASSHGLHGGYNSPLHF.

The rearrangement joins TRBV28 to TRBJ2-5; 12 bases line up with TRBD2. CDR1 is MDHEN and CDR2 is SYDVKM in the germline V gene. The CDR3 loop spans 15 amino acids. With 6 bases clipped from V and 5 bases from J, the junction kept 7 bases outside the gene matches. The CDR3 region has the DNA TGTGCCAGCAGCCCATGGACTAGCGGGAAGGAGACCCAGTACTTC. It yields the protein CASSPWTSGKETQYF.

This clone was found a few times. The chain links TRBV12-3 or TRBV12-4 to TRBJ2-1; TRBD1 is a possible D gene (5 bases). V was pared by 10 bases and J by 3 bases, with 10 bases between. The CDR3 is 12 residues long. CDR3 nucleotides: TGTGCCACCTCGACAGACTACAATGAGCAGTTCTTC. It translates to CATSTDYNEQFF.

The chain uses TRBV9 and TRBJ2-1; 10 nucleotides agree with TRBD2. V lost 0 bases, J lost 2 bases, and 2 bases stayed unmatched. Germline assignment: CDR1 SGDLS and CDR2 YYNGEE. There are 16 residues in the CDR3. The CDR3 region has the DNA TGTGCCAGCAGCGTAGAACTAGCGGGACCCTACAATGAGCAGTTCTTC. Protein: CASSVELAGPYNEQFF.

This clone came up a few times. V and J are TRBV7-9 and TRBJ1-1; D not resolved. Trimming shortened V by 1 base and J by 4 bases, and 7 bases separated the two germline ends. Per the germline V gene, CDR1 is SEHNR and CDR2 is FQNEAQ (reference sequence). CDR3 length: 13 amino acids. The CDR3: CASSLDSPTEAFF. CDR3 DNA: TGTGCCAGCAGCTTAGACAGCCCCACTGAAGCTTTCTTT.

This rearrangement joins TRBV5-6 to TRBJ2-5; 11 bases fit TRBD2. V lost 4 bases and J lost 3; bases outside the gene matches: 5. Germline V lookup: CDR1 SGHDT, CDR2 YYEEEE. This CDR3 contains 15 residues. CDR3 in DNA: TGTGCCAGCAGCACTTCGACTAGCGGGGAAGAGACCCAGTACTTC. It translates to CASSTSTSGEETQYF.

The rearrangement links TRBV4-3 to TRBJ2-1; 9 bases agree with TRBD2. The CDR3 has 18 amino acids. Per the germline V gene, CDR1 is LGHNA and CDR2 is YSLEER. The J segment lost 0 bases and the V segment lost 4 bases, leaving 10 bases of the junction unmatched. In nucleotides, the CDR3 is TGCGCCAGCAGCCGGGACGATTTAGCGGGGGCCTCCTACAATGAGCAGTTCTTC. Translated: CASSRDDLAGASYNEQFF.